One and the same sample provided the 5 T cell receptor beta chains below, sequenced in a study of cytomegalovirus exposure and HLA in healthy donors. TCRdb's table, derived via immunoSEQ multiplex PCR, lists solely in-frame clones and lacks some. The sample lists approximately 97,000 clones, about 95% seen once, with roughly 0.82% in the top ten. Sample: PBMCs. Receptor source: a young woman in good health and CMV-seronegative.

The chain joins TRBV4-3 to TRBJ1-3, with 7 bases matching TRBD1. Germline V gene data show CDR1 as LGHNA and CDR2 as YSLEER. With 4 bases clipped from V and 2 bases from J, the junction kept 17 bases outside the gene matches. CDR3 length: 19 amino acids. In nucleotides, the CDR3 is TGCGCCAGCAGCCTCGTCCCGGCGGGACAGACCGATGCTGGAAACACCATATATTTT. Protein: CASSLVPAGQTDAGNTIYF.

The rearrangement joins TRBV9 to TRBJ2-5, with 9 bases aligning to TRBD2. Unmatched junction bases numbered 3, after V lost 2 bases and J lost 4 bases. The CDR3 length is 14 residues. Germline-derived CDR1 and CDR2 are SGDLS and YYNGEE. DNA for the CDR3: TGTGCCAGCAGCGTTAGCGGGGGATCAGAGACCCAGTACTTC. It codes for CASSVSGGSETQYF.

The DNA of the CDR3 is TGCGCCAGCAGCCTACAGGTCACCGGGGCCAACGTCCTGACTTTC. Amino acid sequence: CASSLQVTGANVLTF. The rearrangement links TRBV5-1 to TRBJ2-6; D may be TRBD1 (5 bases). The length of the CDR3 is 15 residues. Germline V gene sequence: CDR1 SGHRS, CDR2 YFSETQ. The V end lost 4 bases, the J end lost 4 bases, and 12 bases lay between the germline ends. Drawing the rest from reference TRBV5-1 and TRBJ2-6, the complete variable domain is KAGVTQTPRYLIKTRGQQVTLSCSPISGHRSVSWYQQTPGQGLQFLFEYFSETQRNKGNFPGRFSGRQFSNSRSEMNVSTLELGDSALYLCASSLQVTGANVLTFGAGSRLTVL.

This chain joins TRBV6-1 and TRBJ2-7, with 10 bases matching TRBD1. The J segment lost 2 bases and the V segment lost 4 bases, leaving 5 bases of the junction unmatched. Per the germline V gene, CDR1 is MNHNS and CDR2 is SASEGT. The CDR3 consists of 15 residues. DNA for the CDR3: TGTGCCAGCAGTGGACCGGGACAGGGGCCCTACGAGCAGTACTTC. Translation gives CASSGPGQGPYEQYF.

The chain has TRBV5-5 and TRBJ2-7; perhaps TRBD1 as D (5 bases). The CDR3 covers 12 residues. V was shortened by 3 bases and J by 2 bases, with 6 bases between the two germline ends. Germline-derived CDR1 and CDR2 are SGHKS and YYEKEE (reference sequence). CDR3 DNA sequence: TGTGCCAGCAGCTCACAGGCCTACGAGCAGTACTTC. Its protein product is CASSSQAYEQYF.